The 17 T cell receptor beta chains below come from one sample, sequenced in a study of identical twins (dated by TCRdb to 2016 to 2018). Libraries were built with 5' RACE. Data came from an Illumina HiSeq 2000. TCRdb reanalyzed the raw reads on its own, using fastp at Q25 for trimming and MiXCR for clone calling, and kept in-frame beta chains. Every entry covers one CDR3 protein and lists the most common genes and DNA from its rows. Across this sample there are about 700,000 distinct CDR3 sequences, with around 6.1% seen only once. The top ten clones comprise roughly 1.6% of the sample. Sequencing was done on a sample of naive T cells sorted from blood. The sample's cell subset or site label is to be understood as: cells isolated with a human naive T-cell isolation kit. These receptors were obtained from a man between 18 and 35 years old in good health.

This clonotype was seen a handful of times. The rearrangement uses TRBV11-2 and TRBJ2-7, with 8 bases fitting TRBD1. Germline assignment: CDR1 SGHAT and CDR2 FQNNGV. There are 12 residues in the CDR3. V dropped 6 bases and J dropped 7; count of bases not matched to a gene: 5. The DNA for the CDR3 is TGTGCCAGCAGTTCGACAGGGGTTGAGCAGTACGTC. The encoded protein is CASSSTGVEQYV.

This clonotype was observed many times. This chain connects TRBV6-1 to TRBJ1-1, with D unclear. The V end was cut by 6 bases, the J end by 2 bases, with 13 bases between. Per germline, CDR1 MNHNS and CDR2 SASEGT. The CDR3 is 14 residues long. The chain's CDR3 is CASRTEWGNTEAFF. CDR3 DNA sequence: TGTGCCAGCAGGACCGAATGGGGAAACACTGAAGCTTTCTTT.

This clonotype appeared many times. This chain joins TRBV29-1 and TRBJ2-3; 14 bases match TRBD2. The junction had 4 bases not matched to a gene; V was cut back by 5 bases and J by 3 bases. The CDR3 spans 15 residues. Germline CDR1 reads SQVTM; CDR2 reads ANQGSEA. In DNA form, the CDR3 reads TGCAGCGTTCCTGGACTAGCGGGAGGAACAGATACGCAGTATTTT. Protein sequence: CSVPGLAGGTDTQYF.

This clonotype was counted only a few times. V gene TRBV28 combines with J gene TRBJ2-5; D unclear. From germline, CDR1 is MDHEN and CDR2 SYDVKM. The V gene lost 6 bases and the J gene lost 4 bases, with 15 bases spanning the gap. The length of the CDR3 is 14 residues. The CDR3 DNA is TGTGCCAGCAGCCCCAGCCACGGCGGAGAGACCCAGTACTTC. As protein: CASSPSHGGETQYF.

This clonotype has a count of ten or more. This chain links TRBV27 with TRBJ2-1, with 8 positions matching TRBD2. This CDR3 comprises 13 residues. Germline CDR1 and CDR2: MNHEY and SMNVEV (reference sequence). With V trimmed by 3 bases and J by 8 bases, 3 bases remained unmatched. The CDR3 reads CASSLTSDDEQFF. The CDR3 nucleotides read TGTGCCAGCAGTTTGACTAGCGACGATGAGCAGTTCTTC.

This clonotype was found many times. The CDR3: CASSSGQSDEQFF. In DNA, the CDR3 is TGCGCCAGCAGCTCCGGACAGTCCGATGAGCAGTTCTTC. V and J are TRBV5-1 and TRBJ2-1; weak D call: TRBD1 (6 bases). Trimming took 3 bases from V and 8 from J, leaving 12 bases between them. Per the germline V gene, CDR1 is SGHRS and CDR2 is YFSETQ. The CDR3 length is 13 residues.

This sequence joins TRBV19 and TRBJ2-3; D is ambiguous. The CDR3 is made up of 14 amino acids. V was clipped by 3 bases and J by 6 bases, with 13 bases between them. Germline-derived CDR1 and CDR2 are LNHDA and SQIVND (reference sequence). CDR3 sequence reads: CASSMSSFVDTQYF. In DNA, the CDR3 is TGTGCCAGTAGTATGTCCAGTTTCGTCGATACGCAGTATTTT.

This clonotype came up many times. V is TRBV7-2 and J is TRBJ2-3; 11 positions agree with TRBD2. The CDR3 runs to 16 residues. J lost 2 bases, V lost 3 bases, and 4 bases had no gene match. CDR1 is SGHTA, CDR2 FQGNSA, per germline. CDR3 region: CASSLTSGVNTDTQYF. The CDR3 DNA reads as TGTGCCAGCAGCTTGACTAGCGGGGTAAACACAGATACGCAGTATTTT.

Remarks on this clonotype: This sequence may be a read error, since a much larger clone differs from it by one base. The V call is TRBV28, the J call TRBJ1-3; D unresolved. The V gene lost 2 bases and the J gene lost 2 bases, with 4 bases spanning the gap. Germline-derived CDR1 and CDR2 are MDHEN and SYDVKM. The CDR3 contains 13 residues. CDR3 region: CASSLPTGNTIYF. The CDR3 DNA follows: TGTGCCAGCAGTTTACCGACTGGAAACACCATATATTTT.

There are many counts of this clonotype. The chain joins TRBV5-1 to TRBJ2-3; no reliable D call. The germline CDR1 and CDR2 sequences are SGHRS and YFSETQ. The germline V and J ends were trimmed by 0 bases and 4 bases, with 9 bases remaining between them. CDR3 length equals 14 residues. This CDR3 is CASSLEGRADTQYF. The CDR3 nucleotides read TGCGCCAGCAGCTTGGAGGGTAGGGCAGATACGCAGTATTTT.

This clonotype was seen repeatedly, ten times or more. This sequence joins TRBV5-1 and TRBJ2-1; D is ambiguous. The V gene's germline CDR1 is SGHRS and CDR2 YFSETQ. CDR3 size: 11 residues. V lost 4 bases to trimming and J lost 8 bases, with 7 bases between them. The CDR3 nucleotides read TGCGCCAGCAGCCTTAGGGATGAGCAGTTCTTC. It specifies CASSLRDEQFF.

This rearrangement joins TRBV12-3 or TRBV12-4 to TRBJ1-2, with D possibly TRBD1 on 5 matching bases. Deletions cut 6 bases from V and 5 bases from J, with 13 bases between. The CDR3 extends over 13 amino acids. CDR3 DNA sequence: TGTGCCAGCAGAACCGGGGCCGGGTATGGCTACACCTTC. Translation gives CASRTGAGYGYTF.

This clonotype was detected many times. The rearrangement uses TRBV29-1 and TRBJ1-2; no clear D gene. With 3 bases removed from V and 0 bases from J, the gap between germline ends came to 8 bases. This CDR3 contains 13 residues. CDR1 SQVTM and CDR2 ANQGSEA come from the germline V gene. The CDR3 region is CSVDVGTNYGYTF. The CDR3 bases are TGCAGCGTTGATGTAGGAACTAACTATGGCTACACCTTC.

Ten or more counts support this clonotype. The chain links TRBV20-1 to TRBJ2-4; weak D call: TRBD2 (6 bases). The CDR3 length is 17 residues. Germline V gives CDR1 DFQATT, CDR2 SNEGSKA (reference sequence). V lost 1 base to trimming and J lost 6 bases, with 22 bases between them. The CDR3: CSARAVGSLPGRNIQYF. CDR3 bases: TGCAGTGCTAGAGCGGTTGGAAGTCTGCCCGGGAGAAACATTCAGTACTTC.

The chain employs TRBV5-1 and TRBJ2-7; 7 nucleotides agree with TRBD2. Unmatched junction bases numbered 15, after V lost 4 bases and J lost 2 bases. The CDR3 length is 17 residues. Germline-derived CDR1 and CDR2 are SGHRS and YFSETQ. For the CDR3, the DNA is TGCGCCAGCAGCCCCCTCCGACCAGCGGGACCCGCCTACGAGCAGTACTTC. Amino acids: CASSPLRPAGPAYEQYF.

This chain joins TRBV2 and TRBJ2-7, with 12 bases that match TRBD2. V shed 8 bases, J shed 7 bases, and the junction held 9 bases outside the gene matches. The germline V gene has CDR1 SNHLY and CDR2 FYNNEI. The CDR3 is made up of 14 amino acids. Written as DNA, the CDR3 is TGTGCCAGCGGTTATTCTAGCGGGAGGGGTGAGCAGTACGTC. It is translated as CASGYSSGRGEQYV.

This clonotype was detected ten times or more. The J gene is TRBJ2-7, the V gene TRBV6-5; 10 nucleotides line up with TRBD1. Germline V lookup: CDR1 MNHEY, CDR2 SVGAGI. This CDR3 region has 16 residues. V lost 2 bases, J lost 4 bases, and 8 bases stayed unmatched. Here the CDR3 reads CASSYEGTGARYEQYF. The CDR3 region has the DNA TGTGCCAGCAGTTACGAGGGGACAGGGGCTCGGTACGAGCAGTACTTC.